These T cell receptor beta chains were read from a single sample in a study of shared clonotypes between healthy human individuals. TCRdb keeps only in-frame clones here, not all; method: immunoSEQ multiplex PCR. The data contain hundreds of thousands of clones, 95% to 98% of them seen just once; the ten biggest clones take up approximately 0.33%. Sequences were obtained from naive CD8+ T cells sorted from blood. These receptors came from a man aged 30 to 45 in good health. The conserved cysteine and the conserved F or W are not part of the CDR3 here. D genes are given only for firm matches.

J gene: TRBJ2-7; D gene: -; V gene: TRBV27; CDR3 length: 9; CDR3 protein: ASSQGRGQY
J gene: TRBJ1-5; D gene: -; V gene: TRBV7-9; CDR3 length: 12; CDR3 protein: ASSLEAGNQPQH
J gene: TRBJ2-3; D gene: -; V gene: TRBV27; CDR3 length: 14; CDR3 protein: ASSLYAGIEADTQY
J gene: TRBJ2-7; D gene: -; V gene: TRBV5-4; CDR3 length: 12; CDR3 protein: ASSAGDTPYEQY
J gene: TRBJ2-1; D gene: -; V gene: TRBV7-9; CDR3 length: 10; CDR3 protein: ASSFYYNEQF
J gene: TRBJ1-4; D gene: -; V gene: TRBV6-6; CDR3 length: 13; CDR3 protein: ASSTLNLRVEKLF
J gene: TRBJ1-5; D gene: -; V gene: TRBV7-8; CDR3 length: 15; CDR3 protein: ASGEYRAQYSNQPQH
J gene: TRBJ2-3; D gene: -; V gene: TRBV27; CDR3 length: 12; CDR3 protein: ASSFVDSTDTQY
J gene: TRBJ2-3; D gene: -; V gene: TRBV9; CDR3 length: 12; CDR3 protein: ASSVSGDTDTQY
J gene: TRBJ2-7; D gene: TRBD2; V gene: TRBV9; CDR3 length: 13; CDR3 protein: ASSVVDSGSYEQY
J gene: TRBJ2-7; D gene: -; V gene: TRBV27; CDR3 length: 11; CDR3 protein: ASSRGDRNEQY
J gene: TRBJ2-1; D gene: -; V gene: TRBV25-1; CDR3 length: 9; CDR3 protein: ASMQGNEQF
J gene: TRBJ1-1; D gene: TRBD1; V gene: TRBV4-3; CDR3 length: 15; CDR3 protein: ASSPYLPGTVNTEAF
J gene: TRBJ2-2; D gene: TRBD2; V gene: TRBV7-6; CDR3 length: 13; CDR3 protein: ASSSGLAGPGELF
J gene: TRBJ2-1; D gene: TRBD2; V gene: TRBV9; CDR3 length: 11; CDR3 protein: ASSVGGSGATF
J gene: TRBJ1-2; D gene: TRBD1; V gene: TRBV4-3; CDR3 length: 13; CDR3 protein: ASSQDRTGLYGYT
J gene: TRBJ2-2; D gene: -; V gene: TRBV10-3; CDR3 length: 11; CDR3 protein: AISVGTAGELF